The clone carrying this TCR beta chain was counted between two and nine times. Its antigen is undetermined. There were at least 5.5 micrograms of total RNA extracted from every sample. This record belongs to a study of blood T cells in healthy people across ages. The study's findings and limits: The study regarded diversity estimates from one million T cells as underestimates. Getting older went along with TCR beta diversity per million T cells dropping roughly linearly. Among long-lived donors, naive CD4+ cells were more numerous and diversity higher than in aged donors.

Through a sample-barcoded 5' primer and a J-beta primer mix, a second PCR was run for roughly 6 to 11 cycles. TCRdb re-called the 5' RACE reads through MiXCR, storing one row per CDR3 protein. Here the sample spans about 1.7 million distinct CDR3 sequences, roughly 30% being singletons. The CDR3 loop spans 15 amino acids. Trimming removed 3 bases at V and 4 bases at J, with 16 bases between. The germline gives CDR1 SGHRS, CDR2 YFSETQ. The sample comprised blood. This TCR was sampled from a woman in her twenties or thirties in good health. The V call is TRBV5-1, the J call TRBJ1-2; D is unclear. The CDR3 protein is CASSSEGSYLYGYTF. For the CDR3, the DNA is TGCGCCAGCAGCTCGGAGGGCAGCTACCTCTATGGCTACACCTTC.